This TCR beta chain derives from a study of blood T cell repertoires in COVID-19. Background on the study: The United States, Italy and Spain were the sources of the acute and convalescent COVID-19 samples.

Assay: immunoSEQ multiplex PCR; the TCRdb copy retains only in-frame clones and omits some. The table lists 140,000 to 150,000 clones, approximately 90% of them singletons, with 1.2% in the top ten. Per germline, CDR1 SGDLS and CDR2 YYNGEE. The CDR3 length is 12 residues. V dropped 5 bases and J dropped 9 bases, with 13 bases sitting between them. The clonotype comes from a woman aged 25 to 39 with acute COVID-19. Material for sequencing was PBMCs or T cells enriched from blood (not recorded which). The chain is built from TRBV9 and TRBJ2-3, with D possibly TRBD2 on 6 matching bases. CDR3 nucleotide sequence: TGTGCCAGCAGACCCCTTGGGGGGACGCAGTATTTT. This sequence encodes CASRPLGGTQYF.